This T cell receptor (beta chain) was identified in a study of CD8 T cells in ankylosing spondylitis. Study results and limitations: CD8+ by phenotype, disease-linked clones were relatively rare in peripheral blood. Apparently characteristic of ankylosing spondylitis blood was a TCR beta motif (roughly eight highly homologous variants).

5'-RACE, quantitative and with molecular barcodes, yielded the TCR beta libraries. One entry per CDR3 protein results from TCRdb running MiXCR on the 5' RACE reads. The data contain about 210,000 distinct CDR3 sequences, 7% to 8% of them singletons. This CDR3 contains 17 residues. Germline V CDR1 and CDR2: LGHNA, YSLEER. Trimming pared 4 bases from V and 0 bases from J, leaving 15 bases between. This clonotype was counted many times. Its specificity is unknown. The sequenced sample consisted of blood, either unsorted or a sorted T cell fraction (not recorded which). The TCR sequence derives from a male donor with ankylosing spondylitis. The chain employs TRBV4-3 and TRBJ2-2; D is uncertain. CDR3 in amino acids: CASSRNPGLANTGELFF. The CDR3 nucleotides are TGCGCCAGCAGCCGCAATCCAGGCCTCGCGAACACCGGGGAGCTGTTTTTT.